This T cell receptor (beta chain) was found in a study of cytomegalovirus exposure and HLA in healthy donors. Study-level information: In an early release, HLA-typed donors contributed about 80 million unique TCR sequences.

CDR3 size: 14 residues. In germline, CDR1 is WSHSY, CDR2 SAAADI. Use of 60 Vbeta and 13 Jbeta primers characterized the PCR. The assay was immunoSEQ multiplex PCR, and TCRdb's table has in-frame clones only and misses some. Of under 150,000 clones listed, about four fifths are singletons. On this clone itself: Its antigen is unknown.

Nominally healthy donors were sampled, though unrecorded immune exposures were likely. Findings and caveats of the study: Earlier analysis looked at TCR beta V segments, and most were productive about 90% or about 30% of the time. Association with HLA alleles at 0.05 false discovery rate was found for around 15,000 TCR beta sequences in a later analysis.

The genes are TRBV10-2 and TRBJ2-5; no reliable D call. The DNA end lines up better with TRBJ2-7; the J call may be wrong. The clonotype was recovered from a woman aged 40 to 50 in good health and CMV-seronegative. Sequencing used PBMCs. CDR3 DNA sequence: TGCGCCAGCAGTGAGATGAGCCTTGTCTACGAGCAGTACTTC. It translates to CASSEMSLVYEQYF.